This T cell receptor beta chain was documented in a study of regulatory T cells in long-lasting Graves disease. Study at large: Antithyroid drug use was under 3 months in newly diagnosed Graves' patients. Overall study findings and caveats: Persistent disease preferred TRBV28, TRBJ1-2 and TRBJ2-5; new disease, TRBV20-1 and TRBJ2-1.

The germline V gene has CDR1 LGHNA and CDR2 YSLEER. This CDR3 contains 21 residues. V dropped 4 bases and J dropped 1; count of bases not matched to a gene: 24. Sequencing libraries for TCR beta were prepared with iRepertoire HTBI primers and Arm-PCR of CDR3 regions. TCRdb passed the multiplex PCR reads through MiXCR, listing each CDR3 protein once. The table records about 400,000 distinct CDR3 sequences, roughly a sixth of them present only once. This clonotype was seen only a few times. The antigen is not known. Sample time point: newly diagnosed GD, antithyroid drugs for less than 3 months. Scientists built the TCR library using RNA that was extracted from PBMCs. An endocrinology unit in Xi'an, China, supplied the patients.

This material consisted of peripheral blood mononuclear cells (PBMCs), taken at new diagnosis, from a patient treated with antithyroid drugs. The sequence was collected from a female donor with Graves disease. The chain joins TRBV4-3 to TRBJ1-1; 7 nucleotides line up with TRBD1. The CDR3 DNA reads TGCGCCAGCAGCCCGATCCAAGGGGGCTTTAGGAATTATAGGAGGAACACTGAAGCTTTCTTT. As protein: CASSPIQGGFRNYRRNTEAFF.